These 13 T cell receptor beta chains were sequenced from one sample in a study of blood T cell repertoires in COVID-19. Clones were sequenced by immunoSEQ multiplex PCR, and TCRdb holds only the in-frame ones, with some missing. The sample records roughly 200,000 clones, approximately 90% being singletons. Sequencing input: PBMCs or T cells enriched from blood (not recorded which). All receptors derive from a man aged 25 to 45 who had recovered from COVID-19.

CDR3 nucleotide sequence: TGTGCCAGCAGCTTAGTTAGTAGCGGGGACGAGCAGTACTTC. This translates into CASSLVSSGDEQYF. V usage is TRBV7-2 and J usage is TRBJ2-7; 8 bases line up with TRBD2. The germline gives CDR1 SGHTA, CDR2 FQGNSA. This CDR3 has 14 amino acids. With 1 base clipped from V and 5 bases from J, the junction kept 4 bases outside the gene matches. Full variable domain (outside the CDR3, taken from reference TRBV7-2 and TRBJ2-7): GAGVSQSPSNKVTEKGKDVELRCDPISGHTALYWYRQSLGQGLEFLIYFQGNSAPDKSGLPSDRFSAERTGGSVSTLTIQRTQQEDSAVYLCASSLVSSGDEQYFGPGTRLTVT.

The chain has TRBV24-1 and TRBJ2-1; TRBD1 agrees at 7 bases. The germline V gene has CDR1 KGHDR and CDR2 SFDVKD. J gave up 7 bases and V 2 bases, and 19 bases lay outside the gene matches. The CDR3 loop spans 19 amino acids. The CDR3 nucleotides read TGTGCCACCAGTGATTCAGGGGGACCAGGAGAACTAAACAGGAATGAGCAGTTCTTC. Translated, it gives CATSDSGGPGELNRNEQFF.

J is TRBJ1-2 and V is TRBV28, with 8 bases that match TRBD1. The CDR3 runs 16 residues. Germline V lookup: CDR1 MDHEN, CDR2 SYDVKM. The J segment lost 4 bases and the V segment lost 1 base, leaving 8 bases of the junction unmatched. The CDR3 is CASSLSAGGVIYGYTF. The CDR3 coding sequence is TGTGCCAGCAGTTTATCGGCAGGGGGCGTTATCTATGGCTACACCTTC.

The V gene is TRBV9, the J gene TRBJ2-7, with 14 bases fitting TRBD2. The V and J ends lost 4 bases and 2 bases, in that order; junction bases with no gene match: 8. The CDR3 consists of 17 residues. Germline CDR1 SGDLS, CDR2 YYNGEE. The chain's CDR3 is CASSRFGTSGGAYEQYF. CDR3 coding DNA: TGTGCCAGCAGCCGTTTCGGGACTAGCGGGGGCGCCTACGAGCAGTACTTC.

This chain uses TRBV11-2 with TRBJ1-2, with TRBD1 identical over 7 bases. CDR3 size: 14 residues. V gave up 5 bases and J gave up 4 bases; unmatched junction bases: 7. Germline-derived CDR1 and CDR2 are SGHAT and FQNNGV. CDR3 protein: CASSPWDSSYGYTF. The CDR3 DNA sequence: TGTGCCAGCAGCCCGTGGGACAGCTCCTATGGCTACACCTTC. Using reference TRBV11-2 and TRBJ1-2 for the parts outside the CDR3, the full variable domain is EAGVAQSPRYKIIEKRQSVAFWCNPISGHATLYWYQQILGQGPKLLIQFQNNGVVDDSQLPKDRFSAERLKGVDSTLKIQPAKLEDSAVYLCASSPWDSSYGYTFGSGTRLTVV.

The rearrangement links TRBV4-1 to TRBJ2-1; D is unclear. CDR1 and CDR2 (germline): MGHRA, YSYEKL. The germline V and J ends were trimmed by 2 bases and 12 bases, with 11 bases remaining between them. The CDR3 length is 12 residues. CDR3 protein: CASSQLAVVQFF. CDR3 bases: TGCGCCAGCAGCCAACTGGCAGTTGTGCAGTTCTTC.

The count of this clone is one. The rearrangement uses TRBV30 and TRBJ2-1; D possibly corresponds to TRBD2 (6 bases). Trimming took off 6 bases at V and 1 base at J, with 19 bases between the two ends. The germline V gene encodes CDR1 GTSNPN and CDR2 SVGIG (reference sequence). This CDR3 contains 16 residues. The chain's CDR3 is CACPHAGSGSYNEQFF. The CDR3 DNA reads as TGTGCCTGTCCTCATGCGGGGTCTGGATCCTACAATGAGCAGTTCTTC.

The chain is built from TRBV5-6 and TRBJ2-1, with a weak D call TRBD2 (6 bases). Germline values: CDR1 SGHDT, CDR2 YYEEEE. V was clipped by 0 bases and J by 7 bases, with 11 bases between them. This CDR3 region has 14 residues. The CDR3 DNA follows: TGTGCCAGCAGCTTGGGACTAGGTGCGAATGAGCAGTTCTTC. Translation: CASSLGLGANEQFF.

The rearrangement joins TRBV28 to TRBJ2-7; 7 bases agree with TRBD1. Germline CDR1 MDHEN, CDR2 SYDVKM. Trimming cost V 5 bases and J 0 bases; bases outside gene matches: 7. This CDR3 region has 15 residues. The CDR3, as DNA: TGTGCCAGCAGTCCGGGACAGACGAGCTCCTACGAGCAGTACTTC. It specifies CASSPGQTSSYEQYF.

The chain links TRBV6-5 to TRBJ2-3, with TRBD1 matching 9 bases. Germline CDR1 and CDR2: MNHEY and SVGAGI. V lost 6 bases and J lost 6; bases outside the gene matches: 4. CDR3 length equals 13 residues. Written as DNA, the CDR3 is TGTGCCAGCAGCCGAACAGGGGGCGATACGCAGTATTTT. This codes for CASSRTGGDTQYF.

The chain has TRBV2 and TRBJ2-1; 16 nucleotides match TRBD2. The CDR3 is 16 amino acids. Germline trimming cut 6 bases from V and 15 bases from J; bases unmatched to any gene: 14. Per germline, CDR1 SNHLY and CDR2 FYNNEI. DNA of the CDR3: TGTGCCAGCAGACCAAGGGGACTAGCGGGGGGGGCCGACCTGTTCTTC. The encoded protein is CASRPRGLAGGADLFF.

The V and J genes are TRBV18 and TRBJ2-1, with D hard to call. The CDR3 runs 12 residues. Looked up from germline, CDR1 is KGHSH and CDR2 is LQKENI. V lost 2 bases, J lost 7 bases, and 6 bases lay in between. The CDR3 sequence: CASSPKTNEQFF. CDR3 coding DNA: TGTGCCAGCTCACCAAAGACAAATGAGCAGTTCTTC. Based on the CDR3 plus reference TRBV18 and TRBJ2-1, the full variable domain is NAGVMQNPRHLVRRRGQEARLRCSPMKGHSHVYWYRQLPEEGLKFMVYLQKENIIDESGMPKERFSAEFPKEGPSILRIQQVVRGDSAAYFCASSPKTNEQFFGPGTRLTVL.

The CDR3 DNA reads TGTGCCAGCAGGACCCCCCGGGACTCCCCCTACGAGCAGTACTTC. Translated: CASRTPRDSPYEQYF. The rearrangement joins TRBV28 to TRBJ2-7; the D gene is possibly TRBD2 (6 bases). This CDR3 comprises 15 residues. Germline V gene sequence: CDR1 MDHEN, CDR2 SYDVKM. The V and J ends lost 6 bases and 2 bases respectively, with 17 bases between them.